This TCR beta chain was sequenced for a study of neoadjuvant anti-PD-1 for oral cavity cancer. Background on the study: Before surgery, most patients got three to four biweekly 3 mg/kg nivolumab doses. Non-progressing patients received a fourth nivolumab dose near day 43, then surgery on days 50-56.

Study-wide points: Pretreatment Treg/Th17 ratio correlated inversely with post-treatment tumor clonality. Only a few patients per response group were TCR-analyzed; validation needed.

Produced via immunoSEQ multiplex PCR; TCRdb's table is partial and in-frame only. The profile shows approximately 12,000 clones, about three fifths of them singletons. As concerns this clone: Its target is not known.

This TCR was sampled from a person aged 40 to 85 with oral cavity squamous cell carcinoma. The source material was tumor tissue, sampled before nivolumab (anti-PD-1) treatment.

The CDR3 spells CASSIGGGNYNEQFF. CDR3 coding DNA: TGTGCCAGTAGTATTGGGGGCGGGAACTACAATGAGCAGTTCTTC. J is TRBJ2-1 and V is TRBV19, with D possibly called TRBD1 or TRBD2 (6 bases each). This CDR3 has 15 residues. V was pared by 3 bases and J by 3 bases, with 12 bases between. Germline V gene sequence: CDR1 LNHDA, CDR2 SQIVND (reference sequence). The full variable domain, rest sourced from reference TRBV19 and TRBJ2-1, is DGGITQSPKYLFRKEGQNVTLSCEQNLNHDAMYWYRQDPGQGLRLIYYSQIVNDFQKGDIAEGYSVSREKKESFPLTVTSAQKNPTAFYLCASSIGGGNYNEQFFGPGTRLTVL.